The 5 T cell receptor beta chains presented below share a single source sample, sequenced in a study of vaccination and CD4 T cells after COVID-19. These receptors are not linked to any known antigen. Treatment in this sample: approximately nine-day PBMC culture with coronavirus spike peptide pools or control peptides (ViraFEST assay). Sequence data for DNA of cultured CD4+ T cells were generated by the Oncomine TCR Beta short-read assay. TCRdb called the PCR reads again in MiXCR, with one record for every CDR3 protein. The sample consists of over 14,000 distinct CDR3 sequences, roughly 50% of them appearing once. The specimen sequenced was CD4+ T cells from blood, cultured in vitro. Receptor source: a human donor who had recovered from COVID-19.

The CDR3 DNA reads as TGCGCCAGCAGTGAGGCAGGGAGCTCCTACAATGAGCAGTTCTTC. It specifies CASSEAGSSYNEQFF. This chain joins TRBV10-1 and TRBJ2-1; D could derive from TRBD1 or TRBD2 (5 bases each). This CDR3 comprises 15 residues. Deletions cut 2 bases from V and 0 bases from J, with 8 bases between. Germline V gene data show CDR1 as WNHNN and CDR2 as SYGVQD (reference sequence).

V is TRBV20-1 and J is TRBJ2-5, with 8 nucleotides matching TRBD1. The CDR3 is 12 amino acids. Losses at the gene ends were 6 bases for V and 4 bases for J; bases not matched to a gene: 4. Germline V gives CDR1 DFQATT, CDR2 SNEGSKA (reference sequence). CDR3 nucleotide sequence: TGCAGTGCCAAGACAGGGGTAGAGACCCAGTACTTC. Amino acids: CSAKTGVETQYF.

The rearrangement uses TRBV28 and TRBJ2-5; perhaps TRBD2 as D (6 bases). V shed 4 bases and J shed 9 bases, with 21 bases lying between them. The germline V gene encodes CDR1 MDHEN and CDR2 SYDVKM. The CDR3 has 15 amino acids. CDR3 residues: CASSSRDSRSTPQYF. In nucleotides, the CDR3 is TGTGCCAGCAGTTCCCGGGACTCGCGCTCTACGCCCCAGTACTTC. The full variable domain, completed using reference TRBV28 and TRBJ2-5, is DVKVTQSSRYLVKRTGEKVFLECVQDMDHENMFWYRQDPGLGLRLIYFSYDVKMKEKGDIPEGYSVSREKKERFSLILESASTNQTSMYLCASSSRDSRSTPQYFGPGTRLLVL.

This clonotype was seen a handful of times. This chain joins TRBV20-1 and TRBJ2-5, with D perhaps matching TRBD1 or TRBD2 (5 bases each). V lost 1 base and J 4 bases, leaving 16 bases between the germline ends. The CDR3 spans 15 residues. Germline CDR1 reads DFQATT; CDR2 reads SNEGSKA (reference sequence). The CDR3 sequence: CSARATGTVGETQYF. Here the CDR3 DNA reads TGCAGTGCTAGAGCGACCGGGACGGTTGGAGAGACCCAGTACTTC.

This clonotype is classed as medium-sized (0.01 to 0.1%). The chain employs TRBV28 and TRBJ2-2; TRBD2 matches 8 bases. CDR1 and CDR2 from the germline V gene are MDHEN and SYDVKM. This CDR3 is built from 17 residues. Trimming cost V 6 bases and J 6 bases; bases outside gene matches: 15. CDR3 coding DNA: TGTGCCAGCAGGCACCCGTCGGCTAGACTAGCGCCCGGGGAGCTGTTTTTT. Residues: CASRHPSARLAPGELFF.